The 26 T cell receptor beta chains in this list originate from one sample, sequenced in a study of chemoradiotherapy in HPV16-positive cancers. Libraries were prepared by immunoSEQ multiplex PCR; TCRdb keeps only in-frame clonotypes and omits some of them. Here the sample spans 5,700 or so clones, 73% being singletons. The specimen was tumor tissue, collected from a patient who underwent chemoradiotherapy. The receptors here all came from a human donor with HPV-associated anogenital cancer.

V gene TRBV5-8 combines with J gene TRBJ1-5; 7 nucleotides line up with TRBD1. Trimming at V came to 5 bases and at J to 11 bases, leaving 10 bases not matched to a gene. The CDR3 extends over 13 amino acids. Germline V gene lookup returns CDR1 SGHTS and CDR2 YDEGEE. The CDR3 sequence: CASRTGRSAAQHF. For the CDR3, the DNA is TGTGCCAGCAGGACAGGGAGATCAGCAGCCCAGCATTTT. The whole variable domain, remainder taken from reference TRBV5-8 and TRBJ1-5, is EAGVTQSPTHLIKTRGQQATLRCSPISGHTSVYWYQQALGLGLQFLLWYDEGEERNRGNFPPRFSGRQFPNYSSELNVNALELEDSALYLCASRTGRSAAQHFGDGTRLSIL.

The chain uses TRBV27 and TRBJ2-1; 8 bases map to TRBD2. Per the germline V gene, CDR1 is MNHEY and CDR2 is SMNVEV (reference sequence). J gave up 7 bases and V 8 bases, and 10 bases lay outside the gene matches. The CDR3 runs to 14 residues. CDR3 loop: CASGELAVRNEQFF. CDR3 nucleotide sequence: TGTGCCAGCGGGGAACTAGCGGTCCGGAATGAGCAGTTCTTC.

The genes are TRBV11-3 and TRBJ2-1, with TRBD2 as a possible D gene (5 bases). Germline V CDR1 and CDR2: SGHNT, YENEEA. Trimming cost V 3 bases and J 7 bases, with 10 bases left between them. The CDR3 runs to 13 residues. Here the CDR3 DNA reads TGTGCCAGCAGCTTTCCCCGGGGAAATGAGCAGTTCTTC. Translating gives CASSFPRGNEQFF.

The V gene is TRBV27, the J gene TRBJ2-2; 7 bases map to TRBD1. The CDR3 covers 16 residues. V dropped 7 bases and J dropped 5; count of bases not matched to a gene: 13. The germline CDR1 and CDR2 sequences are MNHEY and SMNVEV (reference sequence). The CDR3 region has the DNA TGTGCCAGCAAGTCGGTGAAGGGGGCTGGGACCGGGGAGCTGTTTTTT. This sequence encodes CASKSVKGAGTGELFF.

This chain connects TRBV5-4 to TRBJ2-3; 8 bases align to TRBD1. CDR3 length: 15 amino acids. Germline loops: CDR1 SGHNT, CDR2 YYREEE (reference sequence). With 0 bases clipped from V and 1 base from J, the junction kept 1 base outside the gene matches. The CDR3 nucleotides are TGTGCCAGCAGCTTGGCAGGGGGCCGCACAGATACGCAGTATTTT. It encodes CASSLAGGRTDTQYF.

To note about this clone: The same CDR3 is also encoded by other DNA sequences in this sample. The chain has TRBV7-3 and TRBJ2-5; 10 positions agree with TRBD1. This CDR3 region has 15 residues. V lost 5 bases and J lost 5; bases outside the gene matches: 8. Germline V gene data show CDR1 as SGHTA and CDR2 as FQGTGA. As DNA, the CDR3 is TGTGCCAGCAGCCTTCTCGGACAGGGGGGGGAGACCCAGTACTTC. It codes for CASSLLGQGGETQYF.

CDR3 DNA sequence: TGTGCCAGCAGCCCTTGGACCTCGGATCGGGAGCAGTACTTC. Translation: CASSPWTSDREQYF. This rearrangement joins TRBV9 to TRBJ2-7; D uncertain. This CDR3 is built from 14 residues. V was shortened by 4 bases and J by 7 bases, with 18 bases between the two germline ends. Germline V lookup: CDR1 SGDLS, CDR2 YYNGEE.

CDR3 region: CASSLGRDSGANVLTF. CDR3 DNA: TGCGCCAGCAGCTTGGGGCGGGATTCTGGGGCCAACGTCCTGACTTTC. The V gene is TRBV5-1, the J gene TRBJ2-6, with a possible D match to TRBD2 (6 bases). CDR1 and CDR2 (germline): SGHRS, YFSETQ. Trimming took off 0 bases at V and 1 base at J, with 8 bases between the two ends. The CDR3 is 16 residues long.

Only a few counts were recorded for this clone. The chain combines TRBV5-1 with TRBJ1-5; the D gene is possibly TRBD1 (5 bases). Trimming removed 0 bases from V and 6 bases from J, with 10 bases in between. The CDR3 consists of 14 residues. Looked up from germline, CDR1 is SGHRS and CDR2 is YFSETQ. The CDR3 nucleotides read TGCGCCAGCAGCTTGGAGGGTAGGGGTCAGCCCCAGCATTTT. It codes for CASSLEGRGQPQHF.

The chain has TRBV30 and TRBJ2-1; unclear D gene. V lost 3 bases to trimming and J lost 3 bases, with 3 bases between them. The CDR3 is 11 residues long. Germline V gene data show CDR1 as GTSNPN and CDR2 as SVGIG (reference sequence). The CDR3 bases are TGTGCCTGGAGGGACTACAATGAGCAGTTCTTC. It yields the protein CAWRDYNEQFF.

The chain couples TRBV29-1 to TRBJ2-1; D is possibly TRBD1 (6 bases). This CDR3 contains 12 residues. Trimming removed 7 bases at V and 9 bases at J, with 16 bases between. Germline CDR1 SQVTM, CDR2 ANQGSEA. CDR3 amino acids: CSAVRGWGEQFF. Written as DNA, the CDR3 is TGCAGCGCCGTCAGGGGTTGGGGTGAGCAGTTCTTC.

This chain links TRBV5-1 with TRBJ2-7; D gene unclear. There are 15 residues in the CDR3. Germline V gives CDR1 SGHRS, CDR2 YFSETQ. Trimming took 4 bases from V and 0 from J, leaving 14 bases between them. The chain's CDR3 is CASSLQTGSSYEQYF. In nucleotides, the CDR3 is TGCGCCAGCAGCCTACAGACTGGATCCTCCTACGAGCAGTACTTC.

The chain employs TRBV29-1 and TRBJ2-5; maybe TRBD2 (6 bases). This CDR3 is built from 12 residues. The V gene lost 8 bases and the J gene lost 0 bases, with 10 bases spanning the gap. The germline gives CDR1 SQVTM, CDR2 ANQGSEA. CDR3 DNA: TGCAGCACGGGACTTTACCAAGAGACCCAGTACTTC. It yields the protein CSTGLYQETQYF. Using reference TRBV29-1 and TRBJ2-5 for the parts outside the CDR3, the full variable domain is SAVISQKPSRDICQRGTSLTIQCQVDSQVTMMFWYRQQPGQSLTLIATANQGSEATYESGFVIDKFPISRPNLTFSTLTVSNMSPEDSSIYLCSTGLYQETQYFGPGTRLLVL.

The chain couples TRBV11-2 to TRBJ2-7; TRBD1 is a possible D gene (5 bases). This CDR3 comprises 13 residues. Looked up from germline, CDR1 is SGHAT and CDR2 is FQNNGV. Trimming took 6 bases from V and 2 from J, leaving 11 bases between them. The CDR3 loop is CASRDISAYEQYF. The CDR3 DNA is TGTGCCAGCAGGGACATCTCTGCCTACGAGCAGTACTTC.

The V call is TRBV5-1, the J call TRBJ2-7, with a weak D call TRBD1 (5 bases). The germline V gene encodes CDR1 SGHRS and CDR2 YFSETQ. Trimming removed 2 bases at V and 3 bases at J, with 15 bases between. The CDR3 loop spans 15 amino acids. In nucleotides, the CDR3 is TGCGCCAGCAGCTTAAACCTCGCAGGGTTCTACGAGCAGTACTTC. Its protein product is CASSLNLAGFYEQYF.

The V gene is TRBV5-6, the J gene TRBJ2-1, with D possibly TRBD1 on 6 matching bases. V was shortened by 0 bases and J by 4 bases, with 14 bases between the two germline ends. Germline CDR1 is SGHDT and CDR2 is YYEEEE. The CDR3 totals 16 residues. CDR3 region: CASSLGGQWVYNEQFF. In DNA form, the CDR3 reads TGTGCCAGCAGCTTGGGGGGGCAATGGGTTTACAATGAGCAGTTCTTC.

The CDR3 DNA reads TGTGCCAGCAGTGGTCCCAGCGGGAGGGCCCTGTTCTTC. Its translation is CASSGPSGRALFF. The V gene is TRBV2, the J gene TRBJ2-1; TRBD2 agrees at 10 bases. Unmatched junction bases numbered 9, after V lost 4 bases and J lost 15 bases. This CDR3 region has 13 residues. Germline V CDR1 and CDR2: SNHLY, FYNNEI.

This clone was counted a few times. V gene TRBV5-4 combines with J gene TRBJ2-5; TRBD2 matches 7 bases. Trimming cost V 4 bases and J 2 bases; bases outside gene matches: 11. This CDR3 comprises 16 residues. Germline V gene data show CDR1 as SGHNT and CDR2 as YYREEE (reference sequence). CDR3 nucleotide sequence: TGTGCCAGCAGCCCGAGGGCTAGCGGACCACAAGAGACCCAGTACTTC. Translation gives CASSPRASGPQETQYF.

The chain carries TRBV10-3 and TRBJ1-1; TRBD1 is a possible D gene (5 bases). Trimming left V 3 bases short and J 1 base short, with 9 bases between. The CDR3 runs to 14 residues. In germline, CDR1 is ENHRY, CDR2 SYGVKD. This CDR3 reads CAISDSGGNTEAFF. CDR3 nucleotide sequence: TGTGCCATCAGTGACTCGGGGGGGAACACTGAAGCTTTCTTT.

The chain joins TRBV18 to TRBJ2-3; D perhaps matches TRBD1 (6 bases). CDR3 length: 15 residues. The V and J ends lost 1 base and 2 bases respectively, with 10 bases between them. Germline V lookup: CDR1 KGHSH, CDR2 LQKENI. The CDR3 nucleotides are TGTGCCAGCTCACCACGAGCAGGGGCCACAGATACGCAGTATTTT. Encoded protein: CASSPRAGATDTQYF.

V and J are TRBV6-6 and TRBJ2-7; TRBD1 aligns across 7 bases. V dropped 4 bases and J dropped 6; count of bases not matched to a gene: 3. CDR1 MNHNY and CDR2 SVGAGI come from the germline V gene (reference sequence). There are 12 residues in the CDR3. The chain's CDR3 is CASSSTGSEQYF. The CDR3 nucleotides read TGTGCCAGCAGTTCGACAGGGAGCGAGCAGTACTTC.

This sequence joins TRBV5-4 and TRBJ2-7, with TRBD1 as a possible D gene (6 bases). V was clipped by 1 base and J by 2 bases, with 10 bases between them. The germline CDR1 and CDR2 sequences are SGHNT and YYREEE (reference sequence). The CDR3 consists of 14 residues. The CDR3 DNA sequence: TGTGCCAGCAGCTTGAGGGGGACGGCCTACGAGCAGTACTTC. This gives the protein CASSLRGTAYEQYF.

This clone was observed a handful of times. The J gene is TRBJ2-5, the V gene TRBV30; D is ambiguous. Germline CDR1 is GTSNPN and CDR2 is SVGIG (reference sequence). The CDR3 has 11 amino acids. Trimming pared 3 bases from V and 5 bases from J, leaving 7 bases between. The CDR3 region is CAWSPGETQYF. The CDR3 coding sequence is TGTGCCTGGAGCCCCGGGGAGACCCAGTACTTC. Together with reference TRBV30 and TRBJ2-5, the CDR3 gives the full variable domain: SQTIHQWPATLVQPVGSPLSLECTVEGTSNPNLYWYRQAAGRGLQLLFYSVGIGQISSEVPQNLSASRPQDRQFILSSKKLLLSDSGFYLCAWSPGETQYFGPGTRLLVL.

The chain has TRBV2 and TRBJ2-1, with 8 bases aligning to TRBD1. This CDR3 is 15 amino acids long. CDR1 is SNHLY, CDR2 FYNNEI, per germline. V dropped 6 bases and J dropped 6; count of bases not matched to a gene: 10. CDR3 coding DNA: TGTGCCAGCAGCCTCACAGGGGGGTTGCCCAATGAGCAGTTCTTC. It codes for CASSLTGGLPNEQFF.

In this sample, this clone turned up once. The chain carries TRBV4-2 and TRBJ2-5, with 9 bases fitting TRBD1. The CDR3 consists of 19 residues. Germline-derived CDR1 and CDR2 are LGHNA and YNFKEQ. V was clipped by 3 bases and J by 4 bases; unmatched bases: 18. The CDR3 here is CASSQGPGTGSTEGETQYF. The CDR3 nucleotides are TGTGCCAGCAGCCAGGGTCCCGGGACAGGGTCGACAGAGGGAGAGACCCAGTACTTC.

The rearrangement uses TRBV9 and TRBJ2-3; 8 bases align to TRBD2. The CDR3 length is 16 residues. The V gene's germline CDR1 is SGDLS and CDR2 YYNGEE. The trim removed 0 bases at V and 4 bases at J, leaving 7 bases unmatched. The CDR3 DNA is TGTGCCAGCAGCGTAGCCGCCGGGACTAGATCAGATACGCAGTATTTT. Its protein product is CASSVAAGTRSDTQYF.